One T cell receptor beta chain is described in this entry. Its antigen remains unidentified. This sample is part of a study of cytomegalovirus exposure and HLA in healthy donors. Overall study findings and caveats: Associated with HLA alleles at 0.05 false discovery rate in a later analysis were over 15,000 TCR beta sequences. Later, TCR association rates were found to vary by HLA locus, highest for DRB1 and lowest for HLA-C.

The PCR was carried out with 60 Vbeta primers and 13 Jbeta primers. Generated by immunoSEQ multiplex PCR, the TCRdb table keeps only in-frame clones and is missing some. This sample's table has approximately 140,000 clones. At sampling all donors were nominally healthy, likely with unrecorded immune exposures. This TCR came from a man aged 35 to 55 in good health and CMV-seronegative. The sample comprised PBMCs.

CDR3 nucleotides: TGTGCCAGCAGCCCTACCGAAAACTATGGCTACACCTTC. As protein: CASSPTENYGYTF. The chain is built from TRBV7-3 and TRBJ1-2; D uncertain. Germline CDR1 reads SGHTA; CDR2 reads FQGTGA. This CDR3 spans 13 amino acids. Trimming left V 5 bases short and J 2 bases short, with 9 bases between.